This TCR beta chain was observed in a study of cytomegalovirus exposure and HLA in healthy donors. Study-wide background: Within an early data release were about 85 million unique TCRs drawn from HLA-typed donors.

The germline V gene has CDR1 SGHRS and CDR2 YFSETQ. The CDR3 consists of 20 residues. V was pared by 0 bases and J by 2 bases, with 10 bases of the junction left unmatched. The study ran its PCR with 60 Vbeta and 13 Jbeta primers. Generated by immunoSEQ multiplex PCR, the TCRdb table keeps only in-frame clones and is missing some. The repertoire has roughly 170,000 clones, around four fifths of them found once; the top ten carry over 10%. The rearrangement joins TRBV5-1 to TRBJ2-5; 16 bases line up with TRBD2. The sequenced sample consisted of PBMCs. The receptor was derived from a woman in her forties or fifties in good health and CMV-seropositive. The CDR3 coding sequence is TGCGCCAGCAGCTTGGAACCCGGGACTAGCGGGGGGGCAGGGCAAGAGACCCAGTACTTC. As protein: CASSLEPGTSGGAGQETQYF. Using reference TRBV5-1 and TRBJ2-5 for the parts outside the CDR3, the full variable domain is KAGVTQTPRYLIKTRGQQVTLSCSPISGHRSVSWYQQTPGQGLQFLFEYFSETQRNKGNFPGRFSGRQFSNSRSEMNVSTLELGDSALYLCASSLEPGTSGGAGQETQYFGPGTRLLVL.